This TCR beta chain originates from a study of cytomegalovirus exposure and HLA in healthy donors. The germline V and J ends were trimmed by 4 bases and 4 bases, with 19 bases remaining between them. The CDR3 covers 16 residues. From germline, CDR1 is KGHSH and CDR2 LQKENI. The PCR was carried out with 60 Vbeta primers and 13 Jbeta primers. TCRdb's copy holds only in-frame clones and misses some; the assay was immunoSEQ multiplex PCR. The repertoire includes 150,000 or so clones, about four fifths of them detected once, and 7.5% to 9.5% sits in the top ten. The rearrangement links TRBV18 to TRBJ1-1; D is unresolved. Material: PBMCs. This TCR came from a male donor in good health and CMV-seropositive. The DNA for the CDR3 is TGTGCCAGCTCACTTTCCCAGGTGGGAGGTGGCACTGAAGCTTTCTTT. As protein: CASSLSQVGGGTEAFF.